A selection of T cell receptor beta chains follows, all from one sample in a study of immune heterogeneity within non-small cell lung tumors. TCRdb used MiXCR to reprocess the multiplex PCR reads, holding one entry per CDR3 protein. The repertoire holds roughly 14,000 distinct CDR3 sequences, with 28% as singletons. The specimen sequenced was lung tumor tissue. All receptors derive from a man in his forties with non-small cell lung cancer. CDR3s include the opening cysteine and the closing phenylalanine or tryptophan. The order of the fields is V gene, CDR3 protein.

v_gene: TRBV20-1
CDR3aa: CSARVRGMAGELFF

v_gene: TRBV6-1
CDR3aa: CASSPSVSYEQYF

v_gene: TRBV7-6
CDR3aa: CASSLVGGSETQYF

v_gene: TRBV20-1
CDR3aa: CSARGLNEKLFF

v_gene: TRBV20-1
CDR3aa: CSAQGAPLYEQFF

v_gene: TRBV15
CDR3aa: CATSSYSYEQYF

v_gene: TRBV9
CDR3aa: CASSVGPLGNTIYF

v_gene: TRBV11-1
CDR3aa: CASSLAHRVTDTQYF

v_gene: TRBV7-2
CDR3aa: CASSQDRAGGYTF

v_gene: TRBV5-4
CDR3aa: CASSGGLAVNTGELFF

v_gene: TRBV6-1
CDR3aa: CASSRRTGTGKTEAFF

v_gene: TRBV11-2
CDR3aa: CASSLERLEGSYEQYF

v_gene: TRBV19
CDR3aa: CASMGQAYEGYTF

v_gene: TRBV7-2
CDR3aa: CASSSVLNTEAFF

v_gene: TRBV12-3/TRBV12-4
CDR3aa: CATEGNSYNEQFF

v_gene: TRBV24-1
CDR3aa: CATSDTGTGVTDTQYF

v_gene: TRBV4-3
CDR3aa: CASSQEGQGSDTQYF

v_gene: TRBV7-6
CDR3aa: CASSLVGLAGGHNTGELFF

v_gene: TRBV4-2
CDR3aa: CASSQEGNFNYGYTF

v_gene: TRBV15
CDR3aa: CATSRGTSGPSYNEQFF

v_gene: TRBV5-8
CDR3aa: CASSPRTGATDTQYF

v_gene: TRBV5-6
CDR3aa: CASSLVTGQRGTEAFF

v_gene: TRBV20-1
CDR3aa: CSAKKGDEAFF

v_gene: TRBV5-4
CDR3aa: CASSLEVRAVGGYTF

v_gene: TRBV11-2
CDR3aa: CASSPIRGSHNEQFF

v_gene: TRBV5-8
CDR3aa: CASSSGGLASTDTQYF

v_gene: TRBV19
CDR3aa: CASKSTGTGFRNYGYTF

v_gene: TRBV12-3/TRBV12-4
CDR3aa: CASSFDSSYEQYF

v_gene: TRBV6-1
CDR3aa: CASSSRVVTGSYNEQFF

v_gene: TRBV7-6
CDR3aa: CASSLASQRLSSGNTIYF

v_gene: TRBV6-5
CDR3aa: CASKEGQSGELFF

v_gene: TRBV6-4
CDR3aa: CASSELSTDTQYF

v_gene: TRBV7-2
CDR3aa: CATSRGTGFGYGYTF

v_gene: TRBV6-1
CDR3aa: CASIQPRGVVTEAFF

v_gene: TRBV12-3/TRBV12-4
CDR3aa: CASSLAGGRTDTQYF

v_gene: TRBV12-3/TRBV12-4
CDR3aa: CASSFMPSADTQYF

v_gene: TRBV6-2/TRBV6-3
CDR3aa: CASEGWGQGIRETQYF

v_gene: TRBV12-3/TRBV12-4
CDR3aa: CASSLTFRGGSYEQYF

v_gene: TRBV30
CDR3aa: CAWSLGLWDTQYF

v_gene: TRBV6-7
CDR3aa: CASTRGQGAPGANVLTF

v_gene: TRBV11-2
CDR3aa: CASSYGRRETQYF

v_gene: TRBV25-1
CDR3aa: CASSELGRGAATGELFF

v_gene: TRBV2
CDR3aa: CASSEDAGSADTQYF

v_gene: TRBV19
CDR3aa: CASRPLRGTEAFF

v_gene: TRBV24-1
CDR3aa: CATSAGRGTYQETQYF

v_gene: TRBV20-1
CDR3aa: CSAPTSGKEQYF

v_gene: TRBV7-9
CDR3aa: CASSLAGGSTYEQYF

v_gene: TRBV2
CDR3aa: CASSAGSLILYEQYF

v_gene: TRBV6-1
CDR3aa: CASRDRPTGETQYF

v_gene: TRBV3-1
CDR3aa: CASSQDLGLAYEQYF

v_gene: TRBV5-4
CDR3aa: CASSSGQVSHKLFF

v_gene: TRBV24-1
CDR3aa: CATSSRQGPRDNEQFF

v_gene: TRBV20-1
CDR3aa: CSAVLTEAFF

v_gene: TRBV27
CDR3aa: CASSPRDSGTINYGYTF

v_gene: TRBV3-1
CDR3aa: CARSSHAHTYNEQFF

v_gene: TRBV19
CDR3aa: CASSIGGGVGEKLFF

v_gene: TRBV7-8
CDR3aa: CASSVGTFEETQYF

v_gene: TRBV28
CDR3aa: CASSPGTGDGYTF

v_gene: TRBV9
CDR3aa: CASSLIDGGAMNTEAFF

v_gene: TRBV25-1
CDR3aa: CASSEFRGQETQYF